The entry that follows covers one T cell receptor beta chain sequence. No antigen is known for it. The data stem from a study of blood T cells in healthy people across ages. Donors gave 8 to 10 milliliters of peripheral blood apiece. It was with a sample-barcoded 5' primer and a J-beta primer mix that a second PCR of roughly 7 to 12 cycles was run. A template-switch adaptor that had 12 random nucleotides put a tag on each cDNA molecule. One entry per CDR3 protein results from TCRdb running MiXCR on the 5' RACE reads. The sample contains about 680,000 distinct CDR3 sequences, roughly 50% of which appear only once. General observations from the study: There was a strong correlation between TCR beta diversity and naive T cell percentage.

The CDR3 has 13 amino acids. The germline V gene encodes CDR1 KGHSH and CDR2 LQKENI. The source is a woman aged 55-75 years in good health. The gene calls are TRBV18 and TRBJ2-4; D may be TRBD1 (5 bases). The better agreement between TRBJ2-7 and the DNA end casts doubt on the J call. The sequencing input was blood. CDR3 amino acids: CASSASDITEQYF. The CDR3 DNA sequence: TGTGCCAGCTCAGCGTCGGACATTACCGAGCAGTACTTC.